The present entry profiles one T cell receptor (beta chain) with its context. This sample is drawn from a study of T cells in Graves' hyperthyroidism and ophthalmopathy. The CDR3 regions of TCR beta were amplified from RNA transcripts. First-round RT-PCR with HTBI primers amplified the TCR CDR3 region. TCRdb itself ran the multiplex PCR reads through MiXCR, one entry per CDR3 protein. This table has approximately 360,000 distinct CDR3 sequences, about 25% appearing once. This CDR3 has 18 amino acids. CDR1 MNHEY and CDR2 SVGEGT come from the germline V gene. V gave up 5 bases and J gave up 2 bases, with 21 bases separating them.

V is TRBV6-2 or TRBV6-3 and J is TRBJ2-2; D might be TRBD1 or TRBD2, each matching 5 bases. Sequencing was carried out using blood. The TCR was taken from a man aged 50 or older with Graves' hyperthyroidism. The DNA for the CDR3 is TGTGCCAGCAGTACCCAAAGTCCGGGACCTATAAACACCGGGGAGCTGTTTTTT. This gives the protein CASSTQSPGPINTGELFF.